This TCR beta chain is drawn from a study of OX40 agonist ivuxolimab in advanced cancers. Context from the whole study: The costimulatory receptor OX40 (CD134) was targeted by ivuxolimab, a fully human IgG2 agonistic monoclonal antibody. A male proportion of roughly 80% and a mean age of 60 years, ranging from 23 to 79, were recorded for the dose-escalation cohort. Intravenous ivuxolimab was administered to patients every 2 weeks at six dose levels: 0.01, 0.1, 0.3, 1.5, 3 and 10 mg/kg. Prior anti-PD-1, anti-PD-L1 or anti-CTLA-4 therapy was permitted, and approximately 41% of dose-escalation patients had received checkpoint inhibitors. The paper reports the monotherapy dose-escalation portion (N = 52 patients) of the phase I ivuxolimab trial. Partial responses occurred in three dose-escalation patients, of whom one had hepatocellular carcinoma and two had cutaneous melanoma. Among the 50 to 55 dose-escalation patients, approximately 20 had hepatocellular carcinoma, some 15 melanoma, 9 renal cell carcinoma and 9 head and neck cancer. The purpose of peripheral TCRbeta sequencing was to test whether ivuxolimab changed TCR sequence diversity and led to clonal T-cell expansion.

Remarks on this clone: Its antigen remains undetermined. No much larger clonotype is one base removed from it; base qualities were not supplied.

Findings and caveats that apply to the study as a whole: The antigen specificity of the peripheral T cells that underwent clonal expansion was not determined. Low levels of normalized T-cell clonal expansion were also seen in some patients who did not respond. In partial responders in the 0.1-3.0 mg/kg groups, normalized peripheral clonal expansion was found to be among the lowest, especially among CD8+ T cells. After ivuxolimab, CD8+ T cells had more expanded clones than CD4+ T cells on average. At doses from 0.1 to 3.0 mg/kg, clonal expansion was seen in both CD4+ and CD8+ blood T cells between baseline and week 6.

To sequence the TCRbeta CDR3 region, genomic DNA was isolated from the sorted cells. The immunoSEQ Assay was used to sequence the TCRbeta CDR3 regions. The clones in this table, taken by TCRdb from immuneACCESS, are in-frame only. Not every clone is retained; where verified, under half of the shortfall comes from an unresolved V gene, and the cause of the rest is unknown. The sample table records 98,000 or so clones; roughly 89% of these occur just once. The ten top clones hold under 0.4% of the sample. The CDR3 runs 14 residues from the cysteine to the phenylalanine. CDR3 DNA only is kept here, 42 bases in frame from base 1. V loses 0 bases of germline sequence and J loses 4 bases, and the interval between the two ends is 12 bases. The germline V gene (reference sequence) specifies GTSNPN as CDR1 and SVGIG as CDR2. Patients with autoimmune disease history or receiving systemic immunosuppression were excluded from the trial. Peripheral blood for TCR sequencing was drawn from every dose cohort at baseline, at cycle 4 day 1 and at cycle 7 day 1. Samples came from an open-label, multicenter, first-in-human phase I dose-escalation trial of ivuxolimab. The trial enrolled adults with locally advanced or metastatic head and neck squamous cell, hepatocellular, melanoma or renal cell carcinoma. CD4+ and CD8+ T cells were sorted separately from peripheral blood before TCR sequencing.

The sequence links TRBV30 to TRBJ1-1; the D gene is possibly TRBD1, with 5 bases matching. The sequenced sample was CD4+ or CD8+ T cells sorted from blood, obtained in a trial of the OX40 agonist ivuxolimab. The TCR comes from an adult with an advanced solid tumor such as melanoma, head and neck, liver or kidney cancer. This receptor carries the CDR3 CAWSVLREGTEAFF. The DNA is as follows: TGTGCCTGGAGTGTACTCAGGGAAGGCACTGAAGCTTTCTTT.